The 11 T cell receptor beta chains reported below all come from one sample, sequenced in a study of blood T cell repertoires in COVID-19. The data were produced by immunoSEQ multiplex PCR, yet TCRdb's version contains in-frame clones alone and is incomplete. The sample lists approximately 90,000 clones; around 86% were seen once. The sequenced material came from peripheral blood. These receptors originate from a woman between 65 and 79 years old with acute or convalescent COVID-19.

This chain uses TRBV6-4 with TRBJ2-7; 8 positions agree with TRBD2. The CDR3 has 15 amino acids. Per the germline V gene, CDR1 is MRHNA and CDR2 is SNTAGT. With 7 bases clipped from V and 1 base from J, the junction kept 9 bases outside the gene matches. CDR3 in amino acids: CASIGQRGPSYEQYV. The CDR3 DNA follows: TGTGCCAGCATCGGGCAGCGGGGGCCTTCCTACGAGCAGTACGTC.

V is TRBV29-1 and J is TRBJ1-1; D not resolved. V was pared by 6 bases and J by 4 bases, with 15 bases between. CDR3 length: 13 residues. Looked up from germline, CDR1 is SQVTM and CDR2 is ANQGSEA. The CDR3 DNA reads TGCAGCGTCGACTTTTCTGCGAGCACTGAAGCTTTCTTT. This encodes CSVDFSASTEAFF.

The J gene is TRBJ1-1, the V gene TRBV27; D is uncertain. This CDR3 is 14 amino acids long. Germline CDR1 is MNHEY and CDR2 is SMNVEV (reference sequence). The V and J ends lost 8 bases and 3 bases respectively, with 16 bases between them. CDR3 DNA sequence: TGTGCCAGCGGCTTTACGAGGGTCCACACTGAAGCTTTCTTT. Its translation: CASGFTRVHTEAFF.

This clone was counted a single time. CDR3 nucleotides: TGTGCCACCAGTGGGACTAGGCCAGATACGCAGTATTTT. Residues: CATSGTRPDTQYF. The genes are TRBV24-1 and TRBJ2-3; 7 bases align to TRBD2. Trimming cost V 5 bases and J 4 bases; bases outside gene matches: 2. CDR1 is KGHDR and CDR2 is SFDVKD in the germline V gene. The CDR3 has 13 amino acids.

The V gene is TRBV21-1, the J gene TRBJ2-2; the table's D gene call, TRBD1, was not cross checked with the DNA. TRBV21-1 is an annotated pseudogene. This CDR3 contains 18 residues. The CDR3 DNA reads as TGTGCCAGCAGCAAAGTGGGGGACACCCAAACGAACACCGGGGAGCTGTTTTTT. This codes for CASSKVGDTQTNTGELFF.

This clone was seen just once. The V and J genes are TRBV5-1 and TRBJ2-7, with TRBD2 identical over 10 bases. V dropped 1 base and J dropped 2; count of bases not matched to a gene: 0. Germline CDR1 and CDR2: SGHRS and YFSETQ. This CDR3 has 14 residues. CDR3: CASSLTSGAYEQYF. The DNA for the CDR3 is TGCGCCAGCAGCTTGACTAGCGGGGCCTACGAGCAGTACTTC. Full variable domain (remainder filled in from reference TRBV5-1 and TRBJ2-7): KAGVTQTPRYLIKTRGQQVTLSCSPISGHRSVSWYQQTPGQGLQFLFEYFSETQRNKGNFPGRFSGRQFSNSRSEMNVSTLELGDSALYLCASSLTSGAYEQYFGPGTRLTVT.

Written as DNA, the CDR3 is TGTGCCAGCAGCCGTGGAGCGGGAGAGACCCAGTACTTC. It codes for CASSRGAGETQYF. The V gene is TRBV3-1 (or the pseudogene TRBV3-2), the J gene TRBJ2-5, with D tentatively TRBD2 (6 bases). The V gene's germline CDR1 is LGHDT and CDR2 YNNKEL (reference sequence). Between the trimmed V and J ends, which lost 4 bases and 4 bases, there was a span of 10 bases. The CDR3 loop spans 13 amino acids.

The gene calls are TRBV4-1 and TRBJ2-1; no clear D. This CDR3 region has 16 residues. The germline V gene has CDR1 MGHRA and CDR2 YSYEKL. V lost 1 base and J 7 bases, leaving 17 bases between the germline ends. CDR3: CASSQAYSPVMNEQFF. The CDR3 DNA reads TGCGCCAGCAGCCAAGCTTACTCCCCGGTGATGAATGAGCAGTTCTTC.

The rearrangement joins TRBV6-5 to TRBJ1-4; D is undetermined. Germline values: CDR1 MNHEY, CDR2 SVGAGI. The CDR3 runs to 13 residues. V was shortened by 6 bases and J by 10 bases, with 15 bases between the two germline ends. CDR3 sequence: CASSPLITGKLFF. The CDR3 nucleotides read TGTGCCAGCAGCCCGTTAATTACGGGAAAACTGTTTTTT.

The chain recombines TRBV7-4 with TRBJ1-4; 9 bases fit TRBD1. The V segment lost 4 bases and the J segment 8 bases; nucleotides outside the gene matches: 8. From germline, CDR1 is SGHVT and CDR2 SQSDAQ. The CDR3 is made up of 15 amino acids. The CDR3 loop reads CASSSRGQGEEKLFF. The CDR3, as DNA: TGTGCCAGCAGCTCAAGGGGACAGGGAGAGGAAAAACTGTTTTTT.

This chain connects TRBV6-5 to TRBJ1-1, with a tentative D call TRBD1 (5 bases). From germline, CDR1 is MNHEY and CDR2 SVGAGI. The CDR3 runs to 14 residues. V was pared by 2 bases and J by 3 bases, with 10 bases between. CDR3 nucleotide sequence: TGTGCCAGCAGTTACACCCAGGGTTACACTGAAGCTTTCTTT. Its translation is CASSYTQGYTEAFF.